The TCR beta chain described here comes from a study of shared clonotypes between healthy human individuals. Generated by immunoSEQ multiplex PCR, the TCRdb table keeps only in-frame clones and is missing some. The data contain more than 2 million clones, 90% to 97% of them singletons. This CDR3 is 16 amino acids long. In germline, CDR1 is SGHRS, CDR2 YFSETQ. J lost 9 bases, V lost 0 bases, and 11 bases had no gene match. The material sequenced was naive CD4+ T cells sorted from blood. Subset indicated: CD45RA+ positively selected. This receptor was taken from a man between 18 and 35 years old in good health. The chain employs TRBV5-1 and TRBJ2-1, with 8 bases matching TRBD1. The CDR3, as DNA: TGCGCCAGCAGCTTGGTTGGCAGGGGGCAGAGTGGTGAGCAGTTCTTC. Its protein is CASSLVGRGQSGEQFF. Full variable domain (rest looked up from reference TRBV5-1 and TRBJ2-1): KAGVTQTPRYLIKTRGQQVTLSCSPISGHRSVSWYQQTPGQGLQFLFEYFSETQRNKGNFPGRFSGRQFSNSRSEMNVSTLELGDSALYLCASSLVGRGQSGEQFFGPGTRLTVL.